One sample yielded the 15 T cell receptor beta chains listed below, sequenced in a study of response to subunit inactivated influenza vaccine. TCRdb independently ran MiXCR on the RT-PCR reads; one entry per CDR3 protein. The data hold 450,000 to 600,000 distinct CDR3 sequences, with 16% observed a single time. The sequencing here drew on CD4+ T cells sorted from PBMCs, taken roughly 24 months after vaccination. The receptors were gathered from a man between 50 and 75 years old who received an inactivated influenza vaccine.

This clonotype has a handful of counts. The genes are TRBV20-1 and TRBJ2-7, with a tentative D call TRBD1 (6 bases). The CDR3 consists of 13 residues. Germline V gene data show CDR1 as DFQATT and CDR2 as SNEGSKA (reference sequence). The DNA for the CDR3 is TGCAGCACTAACAGACGGGACATCTACGAGCAGTACTTC. Translation gives CSTNRRDIYEQYF.

This clonotype was picked up many times. V and J are TRBV5-1 and TRBJ1-1, with TRBD1 matching over 9 bases. The junction had 4 bases not matched to a gene; V was cut back by 3 bases and J by 4 bases. CDR3 length: 14 residues. Germline lookup yields CDR1 SGHRS and CDR2 YFSETQ. CDR3 amino acids: CASSSGQGFTEAFF. DNA for the CDR3: TGCGCCAGCAGCTCGGGACAGGGATTCACTGAAGCTTTCTTT.

This clonotype was observed a few times. The CDR3 region is CASSSKGYGSTDTQYF. CDR3 sequence (DNA): TGTGCCAGCAGTTCAAAGGGATATGGGAGCACAGATACGCAGTATTTT. V is TRBV28 and J is TRBJ2-3; D unclear. This CDR3 spans 16 amino acids. Trimming shortened V by 4 bases and J by 0 bases, and 14 bases separated the two germline ends. CDR1 is MDHEN and CDR2 is SYDVKM in the germline V gene.

The rearrangement links TRBV4-3 to TRBJ2-2; no reliable D call. Per germline, CDR1 LGHNA and CDR2 YSLEER. V gave up 0 bases and J gave up 1 base, with 18 bases separating them. The CDR3 is 19 amino acids. The DNA of the CDR3 is TGCGCCAGCAGCCAAGATATCTTCCGGAGAACCCTGAACACCGGGGAGCTGTTTTTT. This translates into CASSQDIFRRTLNTGELFF.

This clonotype occurred a few times. The J gene is TRBJ2-5, the V gene TRBV20-1, with D hard to call. Trimming left V 5 bases short and J 2 bases short, with 15 bases between. CDR1 and CDR2 (germline): DFQATT, SNEGSKA (reference sequence). CDR3 length equals 14 residues. The chain's CDR3 is CSALGGQIQETQYF. CDR3 in DNA: TGCAGTGCTTTAGGTGGGCAGATTCAAGAGACCCAGTACTTC.

The sample holds a few counts of this clonotype. The DNA of the CDR3 is TGCAGTGCAGCGTCAGGGGGACCAAACAATGAGCAGTTCTTC. Protein product: CSAASGGPNNEQFF. The rearrangement joins TRBV20-1 to TRBJ2-1; 7 nucleotides align to TRBD1. V gave up 6 bases and J gave up 5 bases; unmatched junction bases: 10. The germline V gene has CDR1 DFQATT and CDR2 SNEGSKA (reference sequence). CDR3 length: 14 amino acids.

The chain joins TRBV7-9 to TRBJ2-3; TRBD2 agrees at 10 bases. Per germline, CDR1 SEHNR and CDR2 FQNEAQ (reference sequence). Germline trimming cut 5 bases from V and 1 base from J; bases unmatched to any gene: 9. This CDR3 spans 17 amino acids. CDR3 amino acids: CASSPWTSGEGTDTQYF. CDR3 bases: TGTGCCAGCAGCCCGTGGACTAGCGGAGAGGGCACAGATACGCAGTATTTT. The full variable domain, in which reference TRBV7-9 and TRBJ2-3 provide the parts outside the CDR3, is DTGVSQNPRHKITKRGQNVTFRCDPISEHNRLYWYRQTLGQGPEFLTYFQNEAQLEKSRLLSDRFSAERPKGSFSTLEIQRTEQGDSAMYLCASSPWTSGEGTDTQYFGPGTRLTVL.

The chain combines TRBV2 with TRBJ2-5; the match to TRBD1 covers 10 bases. The V segment lost 7 bases and the J segment 5 bases; nucleotides outside the gene matches: 10. The germline V gene has CDR1 SNHLY and CDR2 FYNNEI. CDR3 length: 15 amino acids. The CDR3 coding sequence is TGTGCCAGCACTAGACGACAGGGGGCGCGGGAGACCCAGTACTTC. Encoded protein: CASTRRQGARETQYF.

This chain links TRBV7-6 with TRBJ2-5, with TRBD2 matching over 7 bases. The germline gives CDR1 SGHVS, CDR2 FNYEAQ. CDR3 length: 15 amino acids. Trimming cost V 5 bases and J 7 bases; bases outside gene matches: 13. CDR3 sequence reads: CASSVKGLFEGTQYF. The CDR3 region has the DNA TGTGCCAGCAGCGTTAAGGGACTATTTGAAGGGACCCAGTACTTC.

In this sample, this clonotype turned up many times. The chain uses TRBV9 and TRBJ2-3; 11 nucleotides align to TRBD2. Germline CDR1 reads SGDLS; CDR2 reads YYNGEE. This CDR3 comprises 16 residues. Trimming cost V 0 bases and J 5 bases; bases outside gene matches: 5. CDR3: CASSVDWGTSGDTQYF. Here the CDR3 DNA reads TGTGCCAGCAGCGTAGACTGGGGGACTAGCGGAGATACGCAGTATTTT.

This clonotype was seen repeatedly, ten times or more. This chain connects TRBV5-6 to TRBJ1-3; D possibly corresponds to TRBD1 (5 bases). Between the trimmed V and J ends, which lost 5 bases and 1 base, there was a span of 22 bases. Per the germline V gene, CDR1 is SGHDT and CDR2 is YYEEEE. CDR3 size: 18 residues. CDR3 sequence reads: CASRFGIQGWGSGNTIYF. The CDR3 region has the DNA TGTGCCAGCAGATTTGGGATCCAGGGATGGGGATCTGGAAACACCATATATTTT.

This chain links TRBV5-1 with TRBJ2-3; 12 bases line up with TRBD2. J lost 1 base, V lost 4 bases, and 7 bases had no gene match. Per the germline V gene, CDR1 is SGHRS and CDR2 is YFSETQ. This CDR3 spans 17 amino acids. In DNA, the CDR3 is TGCGCCAGCAGCCGCCGGACTAGCGGGGTAGGCACAGATACGCAGTATTTT. It yields the protein CASSRRTSGVGTDTQYF.

V and J are TRBV4-2 and TRBJ1-2; D not resolved. The CDR3 is 15 residues long. Trimming pared 2 bases from V and 0 bases from J, leaving 10 bases between. Germline V gene sequence: CDR1 LGHNA, CDR2 YNFKEQ. Here the CDR3 reads CASSQHVEANYGYTF. DNA of the CDR3: TGTGCCAGCAGCCAACACGTAGAAGCTAACTATGGCTACACCTTC.

This chain links TRBV5-1 with TRBJ1-4; D not certain. CDR1 and CDR2 from the germline V gene are SGHRS and YFSETQ. Trimming removed 2 bases at V and 7 bases at J, with 12 bases between. This CDR3 region has 14 residues. Written as DNA, the CDR3 is TGCGCCAGCAGCTTTGAAGGAGGCGGTGAAAAACTGTTTTTT. Translation gives CASSFEGGGEKLFF.

The V gene is TRBV20-1, the J gene TRBJ1-6; tentative D call: TRBD1 (5 bases). Germline values: CDR1 DFQATT, CDR2 SNEGSKA (reference sequence). Trimming pared 0 bases from V and 1 base from J, leaving 13 bases between. There are 17 residues in the CDR3. The DNA for the CDR3 is TGCAGTGCTAGAGAGAGCAACAAGGGGTCCTATAATTCACCCCTCCACTTT. Residues: CSARESNKGSYNSPLHF.